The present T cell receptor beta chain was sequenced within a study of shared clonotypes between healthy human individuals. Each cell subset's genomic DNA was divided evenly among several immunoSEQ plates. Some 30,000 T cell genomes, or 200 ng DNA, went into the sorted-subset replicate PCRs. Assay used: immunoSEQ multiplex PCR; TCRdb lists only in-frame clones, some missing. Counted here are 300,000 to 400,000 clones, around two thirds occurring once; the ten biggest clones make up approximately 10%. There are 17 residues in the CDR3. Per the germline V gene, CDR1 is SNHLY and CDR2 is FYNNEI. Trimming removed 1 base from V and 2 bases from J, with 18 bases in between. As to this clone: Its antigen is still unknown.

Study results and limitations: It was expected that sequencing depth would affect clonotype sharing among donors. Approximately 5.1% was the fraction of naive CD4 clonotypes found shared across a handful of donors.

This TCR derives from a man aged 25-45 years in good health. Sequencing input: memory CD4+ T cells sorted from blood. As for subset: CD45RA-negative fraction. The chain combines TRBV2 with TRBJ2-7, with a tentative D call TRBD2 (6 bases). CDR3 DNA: TGTGCCAGCAGTGAAGTTGAGGGCGGGGACTGTCCCTACGAGCAGTACTTC. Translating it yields CASSEVEGGDCPYEQYF.